The 11 T cell receptor beta chains below were found in one sample sequenced in a study of patients and donors after allogeneic stem cell transplantation. MiXCR was run by TCRdb on the RT-PCR reads, yielding one entry per CDR3 protein. The repertoire holds about 89,000 distinct CDR3 sequences, with around 46% as singletons. Sequenced material: blood, either unsorted or a sorted T cell fraction (not recorded which). Receptor source: a human donor who was either an allogeneic HSCT recipient or a stem cell or donor lymphocyte infusion donor (not recorded which). It is not recorded whose cells these are; they may come from a transplant donor.

This chain joins TRBV4-3 and TRBJ1-4, with a weak D call TRBD1 (5 bases). Trimming took off 0 bases at V and 10 bases at J, with 9 bases between the two ends. Germline assignment: CDR1 LGHNA and CDR2 YSLEER. CDR3 size: 13 residues. Written as DNA, the CDR3 is TGCGCCAGCAGCCAAGACGGGGCGGGAAAACTGTTTTTT. This codes for CASSQDGAGKLFF.

The chain has TRBV6-5 and TRBJ1-4; D unresolved. Per germline, CDR1 MNHEY and CDR2 SVGAGI. This CDR3 has 14 amino acids. V lost 5 bases and J lost 12, with 19 bases in between. The CDR3 here is CASSPNERIPELFF. CDR3 coding DNA: TGTGCCAGCAGTCCCAACGAACGGATTCCGGAACTGTTTTTT.

This clonotype has more than one count but fewer than ten. This chain uses TRBV12-3 or TRBV12-4 with TRBJ1-2; D is possibly TRBD1 (5 bases). The CDR3 sequence is 12 residues long. Deletions cut 4 bases from V and 3 bases from J, with 6 bases between. The CDR3 sequence is CASSSRDYGYTF. CDR3 nucleotides: TGTGCCAGCAGTTCCAGGGACTATGGCTACACCTTC.

This clonotype has only a few counts. CDR3: CASALTDTEAFF. CDR3 in DNA: TGTGCTAGTGCCCTAACAGACACTGAAGCTTTCTTT. The genes are TRBV12-5 and TRBJ1-1; no clear D gene. The CDR3 totals 12 residues. V was shortened by 7 bases and J by 3 bases, with 9 bases between the two germline ends. The germline CDR1 and CDR2 sequences are LGHNT and FRNRAP.

The chain couples TRBV11-1 to TRBJ2-1; unclear D gene. CDR1 and CDR2 from the germline V gene are SGHAT and FQDESV (reference sequence). The CDR3 covers 14 residues. Trimming left V 7 bases short and J 0 bases short, with 10 bases between. The CDR3 nucleotides read TGTGCCAGCAACCCCGGGTCCTCCTACAATGAGCAGTTCTTC. Translated: CASNPGSSYNEQFF.

This clonotype was observed a few times. V and J are TRBV4-3 and TRBJ2-1; D may be TRBD2 (6 bases). Trimming shortened V by 0 bases and J by 1 base, and 10 bases separated the two germline ends. CDR3 length: 16 amino acids. The V gene's germline CDR1 is LGHNA and CDR2 YSLEER. The CDR3 nucleotides are TGCGCCAGCAGCCAAGATCGAAGCGGGTCCTACAATGAGCAGTTCTTC. As protein: CASSQDRSGSYNEQFF.

The chain couples TRBV6-5 to TRBJ1-6, with D tentatively TRBD1 (6 bases). CDR1 and CDR2 (germline): MNHEY, SVGAGI. The germline V and J ends were trimmed by 8 bases and 8 bases, with 13 bases remaining between them. CDR3 size: 13 residues. For the CDR3, the DNA is TGTGCCAGCTATCCGGCAGGGGATTCACCCCTCCACTTT. Protein product: CASYPAGDSPLHF.

The chain is built from TRBV7-2 and TRBJ2-1, with TRBD2 matching over 11 bases. The CDR3 extends over 16 amino acids. CDR1 is SGHTA, CDR2 FQGNSA, per germline. V dropped 1 base and J dropped 9; count of bases not matched to a gene: 8. The CDR3 sequence: CASSLGSTSGALEQFF. CDR3 sequence (DNA): TGTGCCAGCAGCTTAGGTTCGACTAGCGGGGCCCTTGAGCAGTTCTTC.

V gene TRBV5-1 combines with J gene TRBJ1-2; D remains unclear. Trimming pared 2 bases from V and 6 bases from J, leaving 14 bases between. Per the germline V gene, CDR1 is SGHRS and CDR2 is YFSETQ. This CDR3 comprises 14 residues. CDR3: CASSFSGASDGYTF. The CDR3 region has the DNA TGCGCCAGCAGCTTTAGTGGCGCTTCGGATGGCTACACCTTC.

This chain joins TRBV6-6 and TRBJ1-2, with D possibly being TRBD1 (6 bases). Germline CDR1 reads MNHNY; CDR2 reads SVGAGI (reference sequence). The CDR3 consists of 14 residues. The germline V and J ends were trimmed by 0 bases and 8 bases, with 13 bases remaining between them. DNA of the CDR3: TGTGCCAGCAGTTACTCGATAGCAGGGGAGGGCTACACCTTC. Its translation is CASSYSIAGEGYTF.

The chain has TRBV29-1 and TRBJ1-2; 7 bases agree with TRBD1. Germline trimming cut 2 bases from V and 8 bases from J; bases unmatched to any gene: 11. Per the germline V gene, CDR1 is SQVTM and CDR2 is ANQGSEA. CDR3 length: 14 amino acids. In nucleotides, the CDR3 is TGCAGCGTTGAATTTAGGCAGGGGGATGGCGGCTACACCTTC. Translated, it gives CSVEFRQGDGGYTF.